This TCR beta chain was obtained from a study of Ad26.COV2.S vaccination and SARS-CoV-2 variants. Turning to this clone: Its matching antigen is unknown.

The method was immunoSEQ multiplex PCR; TCRdb's version includes in-frame clones alone and lacks a portion of them. Altogether about 480,000 clones are present, roughly 85% being singletons, with the ten largest covering 9.5% to 15%. Treatment meaning: around 19 received Ad26.COV2.S at low or high dose, single or two shots; 5 received placebo; per-sample allocation not given. Day 63 after the first vaccine or placebo injection was the time point for sampling. The ends were cut back, 0 bases at V and 3 bases at J, with 8 bases in the middle. CDR3 length equals 13 residues. Germline CDR1 SQVTM, CDR2 ANQGSEA. Study-level points and caveats: Considerable breadth of spike-specific CD8+ and CD4+ T cell responses has reportedly been documented following vaccination.

This specimen was peripheral blood, taken in a trial of Ad26.COV2.S vaccine versus placebo. The gene calls are TRBV29-1 and TRBJ1-1, with a weak D call TRBD1 (6 bases). This TCR derives from a person between 18 and 60 years old who received the Ad26.COV2.S COVID-19 vaccine or a placebo. The CDR3 sequence: CSVEDRGDTEAFF. As DNA, the CDR3 is TGCAGCGTTGAAGACAGGGGAGACACTGAAGCTTTCTTT.